The 18 T cell receptor beta chains in this list originate from one sample, sequenced in a study of PD-1 blockade in classical Hodgkin lymphoma (dated by TCRdb to the early 2020s). Receptors were amplified or captured by the immunoSEQ multiplex PCR assay. This is the immuneACCESS table as TCRdb keeps it, with only in-frame sequences that have V and J called. A part of the clones is gone; compared with another copy, unresolved V genes explain less than half, and the rest is unexplained. The sample profile shows about 13,000 clones; roughly 75% of them were found once. The ten largest clones capture nearly 25% of the sample. Per the publication, the time point label means: cycle 1 day 1 (C1D1), immediately before nivolumab initiation. Relapse after autologous stem cell transplantation had occurred in all trial patients, and cohorts A, B and C were distinguished by prior brentuximab vedotin exposure.

The material was peripheral blood mononuclear cells (PBMCs), obtained at baseline. The source is a human donor with classical Hodgkin lymphoma.

This clone has only a few counts. This sequence joins TRBV2 and TRBJ1-6, with TRBD1 matching 9 bases. V lost 2 bases to trimming and J lost 7 bases; unmatched junction nucleotides: 3. The CDR3 contains 15 residues. Germline lookup yields CDR1 SNHLY and CDR2 FYNNEI. The CDR3 nucleotides read TGTGCCAGCAGTGAATTGGGGACAGGGAATTCACCCCTCCACTTT. Protein sequence: CASSELGTGNSPLHF.

V and J are TRBV6-5 and TRBJ1-2; 7 positions agree with TRBD1. This CDR3 spans 14 amino acids. J was trimmed by 4 bases and V by 10 bases; bases with no gene match: 12. The germline gives CDR1 MNHEY, CDR2 SVGAGI. The CDR3 sequence: CAIFTPGTAYGYTF. CDR3 DNA: TGTGCCATCTTCACCCCCGGGACAGCCTATGGCTACACCTTC.

The CDR3 nucleotides are TGTGCCAGCAGCCCCGGACAGGGCGGGCCGGGTGAAAAACTGTTTTTT. Its translation is CASSPGQGGPGEKLFF. The chain combines TRBV7-9 with TRBJ1-4; 8 nucleotides agree with TRBD1. CDR1 and CDR2 from the germline V gene are SEHNR and FQNEAQ (reference sequence). The CDR3 is 16 amino acids. Losses at the gene ends were 5 bases for V and 7 bases for J; bases not matched to a gene: 12. The complete variable domain, with remaining parts taken from reference TRBV7-9 and TRBJ1-4, reads DTGVSQNPRHKITKRGQNVTFRCDPISEHNRLYWYRQTLGQGPEFLTYFQNEAQLEKSRLLSDRFSAERPKGSFSTLEIQRTEQGDSAMYLCASSPGQGGPGEKLFFGSGTQLSVL.

This clone came up once. Written as DNA, the CDR3 is TGTGCCAGCAGTTACGTGGGGCTCCAGTACTTC. Translation gives CASSYVGLQYF. The rearrangement joins TRBV6-5 to TRBJ2-5, with D possibly being TRBD1 (5 bases). CDR3 length: 11 residues. V was clipped by 2 bases and J by 10 bases, with 8 bases between them. Germline V CDR1 and CDR2: MNHEY, SVGAGI.

The gene calls are TRBV5-5 and TRBJ2-6; TRBD1 agrees at 7 bases. The V gene's germline CDR1 is SGHKS and CDR2 YYEKEE (reference sequence). Trimming cost V 5 bases and J 1 base; bases outside gene matches: 12. CDR3 length: 18 residues. CDR3 sequence: CASSHPGTVNSGANVLTF. DNA for the CDR3: TGTGCCAGCAGTCATCCCGGGACAGTGAATTCTGGGGCCAACGTCCTGACTTTC.

The V call is TRBV27, the J call TRBJ2-5; 11 bases are a match to TRBD2. Trimming cost V 0 bases and J 1 base; bases outside gene matches: 1. The germline CDR1 and CDR2 sequences are MNHEY and SMNVEV (reference sequence). This CDR3 has 16 amino acids. For the CDR3, the DNA is TGTGCCAGCAGTTTATCCCTAGCGGGGGGCCAAGAGACCCAGTACTTC. It yields the protein CASSLSLAGGQETQYF.

V is TRBV9 and J is TRBJ1-3; D is perhaps TRBD1 (6 bases). Germline V gives CDR1 SGDLS, CDR2 YYNGEE. The CDR3 runs to 15 residues. V shed 4 bases and J shed 9 bases, with 20 bases lying between them. CDR3 protein: CASSPRQDILPTIYF. The DNA for the CDR3 is TGTGCCAGCAGCCCCCGACAGGACATCCTCCCCACCATATATTTT.

This sequence joins TRBV2 and TRBJ1-1, with D perhaps matching TRBD1 (5 bases). Trimming pared 6 bases from V and 1 base from J, leaving 12 bases between. The CDR3 runs 14 residues. Germline CDR1 SNHLY, CDR2 FYNNEI. CDR3 sequence (DNA): TGTGCCAGCAGCACGGGACGGAAGAACACTGAAGCTTTCTTT. It translates to CASSTGRKNTEAFF.

The chain joins TRBV10-3 to TRBJ1-5; D not certain. Trimming cost V 4 bases and J 0 bases, with 16 bases left between them. The CDR3 consists of 17 residues. In germline, CDR1 is ENHRY, CDR2 SYGVKD. The CDR3 nucleotides read TGTGCCATCAGTGGAGGGCAGGCTCTGGGTAGCAATCAGCCCCAGCATTTT. Amino acids: CAISGGQALGSNQPQHF.

V usage is TRBV19 and J usage is TRBJ1-2; no clear D gene. CDR1 is LNHDA and CDR2 is SQIVND in the germline V gene (reference sequence). Deletions cut 1 base from V and 0 bases from J, with 6 bases between. The CDR3 is made up of 14 amino acids. CDR3 sequence reads: CASSIGRSNYGYTF. In nucleotides, the CDR3 is TGTGCCAGTAGTATAGGCCGATCTAACTATGGCTACACCTTC.

CDR3 coding DNA: TGCGCCAGCAGTGAGTCGATCCACCGAGTTAGTGGGAGCCGGGGAACTGAAGCTTTCTTT. The encoded protein is CASSESIHRVSGSRGTEAFF. The chain employs TRBV10-1 and TRBJ1-1, with no clear D. V dropped 0 bases and J dropped 5 bases, with 28 bases sitting between them. This CDR3 is 20 amino acids long. Looked up from germline, CDR1 is WNHNN and CDR2 is SYGVQD (reference sequence).

This clone has a handful of counts. The chain combines TRBV4-1 with TRBJ2-2; D is ambiguous. This CDR3 is 15 amino acids long. CDR1 is MGHRA, CDR2 YSYEKL, per germline. V lost 3 bases, J lost 2 bases, and 10 bases lay in between. This CDR3 reads CASSQRTLNTGELFF. CDR3 sequence (DNA): TGCGCCAGCAGCCAGAGGACCTTAAACACCGGGGAGCTGTTTTTT.

The gene calls are TRBV6-1 and TRBJ2-1; 9 positions agree with TRBD2. The CDR3 is 15 amino acids. V shed 4 bases, J shed 2 bases, and the junction held 3 bases outside the gene matches. Looked up from germline, CDR1 is MNHNS and CDR2 is SASEGT. In DNA, the CDR3 is TGTGCCAGCAGTGTTAGCGGGGGAGCCTACAATGAGCAGTTCTTC. Translating it yields CASSVSGGAYNEQFF.

This clone has only a few counts. The genes are TRBV2 and TRBJ1-5; D not certain. This CDR3 spans 14 amino acids. Trimming removed 7 bases from V and 2 bases from J, with 12 bases in between. Germline values: CDR1 SNHLY, CDR2 FYNNEI. The CDR3 here is CASKRETGNQPQHF. CDR3 sequence (DNA): TGTGCCAGCAAACGGGAGACGGGCAATCAGCCCCAGCATTTT. Together with reference TRBV2 and TRBJ1-5, the CDR3 gives the full variable domain: EPEVTQTPSHQVTQMGQEVILRCVPISNHLYFYWYRQILGQKVEFLVSFYNNEISEKSEIFDDQFSVERPDGSNFTLKIRSTKLEDSAMYFCASKRETGNQPQHFGDGTRLSIL.

The chain couples TRBV6-5 to TRBJ1-4, with unresolved D. The CDR3 runs to 13 residues. The V end lost 6 bases, the J end lost 7 bases, and 12 bases lay between the germline ends. CDR1 and CDR2 (germline): MNHEY, SVGAGI. The CDR3, as DNA: TGTGCCAGCAGCCACTTTCCGGGTGAAAAACTGTTTTTT. Its protein product is CASSHFPGEKLFF.

This clone was recorded a few times. For the CDR3, the DNA is TGTGCCAGCAGCCTTGGACACTTTAGCAATCAGCCCCAGCATTTT. Translated, it gives CASSLGHFSNQPQHF. J is TRBJ1-5 and V is TRBV7-2, with TRBD1 as a possible D gene (5 bases). The CDR3 is 15 amino acids. Germline assignment: CDR1 SGHTA and CDR2 FQGNSA. V lost 5 bases to trimming and J lost 0 bases, with 11 bases between them.

A few counts support this clone. This sequence joins TRBV25-1 and TRBJ2-5; 7 positions agree with TRBD1. CDR1 MGHDK and CDR2 SYGVNS come from the germline V gene. Trimming took 4 bases from V and 0 from J; bases not matched to a gene: 14. This CDR3 region has 18 residues. Here the CDR3 reads CASSVLGQTGAYQETQYF. CDR3 DNA sequence: TGTGCCAGCAGTGTACTGGGGCAAACAGGGGCCTACCAAGAGACCCAGTACTTC.

The chain links TRBV10-3 to TRBJ1-2; tentatively, D is TRBD1 (5 bases). Looked up from germline, CDR1 is ENHRY and CDR2 is SYGVKD. V was pared by 4 bases and J by 3 bases, with 9 bases between. The CDR3 covers 13 residues. CDR3 sequence reads: CAISAREDYGYTF. The CDR3 DNA reads TGTGCCATCAGTGCCAGGGAGGACTATGGCTACACCTTC.